This TCR beta chain was sequenced for a study of cytomegalovirus exposure and HLA in healthy donors. With respect to this clone: Antigen specificity is unknown.

CDR1 MDHEN and CDR2 SYDVKM come from the germline V gene. The CDR3 has 14 residues. The germline V and J ends were trimmed by 8 bases and 0 bases, with 13 bases remaining between them. Both 60 Vbeta primers and 13 Jbeta primers went into the PCR. The authors' processing: An analysis that came later counted approximately 76 million unique TCR beta chains, approximately 12 million shared. Profiled with immunoSEQ multiplex PCR; TCRdb holds only in-frame clones, not every one. The DNA was the basis for D and trimming; V, J and clone size are from that table. In the table there are more than 150,000 clones, about 78% of which are singletons. Findings and caveats of the study: Productive status was seen about 90% or about 30% of the time for most TCR beta V segments in an earlier analysis. One cluster of highly shared sequence variants probably arose as a sequencing artifact. The classifier, whose performance was assessed in both the original and validation cohorts, reportedly diagnosed cytomegalovirus status with high specificity and sensitivity.

The sample comprised PBMCs. This clonotype was obtained from a male donor in good health and CMV-seronegative. J is TRBJ1-1 and V is TRBV28; D possibly corresponds to TRBD1 (5 bases). CDR3 in DNA: TGTGCCAGCCTCCGACAGCCCATGAACACTGAAGCTTTCTTT. Its translation is CASLRQPMNTEAFF.